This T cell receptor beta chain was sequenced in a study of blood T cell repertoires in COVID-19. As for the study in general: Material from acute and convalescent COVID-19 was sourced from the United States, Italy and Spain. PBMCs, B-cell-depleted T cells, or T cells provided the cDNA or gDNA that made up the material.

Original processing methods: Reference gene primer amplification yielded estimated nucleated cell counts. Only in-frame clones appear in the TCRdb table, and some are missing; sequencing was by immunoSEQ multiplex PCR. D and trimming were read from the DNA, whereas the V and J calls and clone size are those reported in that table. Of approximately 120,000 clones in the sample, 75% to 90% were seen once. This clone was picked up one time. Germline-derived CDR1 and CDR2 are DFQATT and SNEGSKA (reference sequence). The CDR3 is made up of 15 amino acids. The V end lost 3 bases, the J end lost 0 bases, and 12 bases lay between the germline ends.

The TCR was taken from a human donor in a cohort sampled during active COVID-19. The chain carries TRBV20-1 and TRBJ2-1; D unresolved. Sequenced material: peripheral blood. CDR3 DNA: TGCAGTGCTAGTTTATTTACGAGCTCCTACAATGAGCAGTTCTTC. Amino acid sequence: CSASLFTSSYNEQFF.